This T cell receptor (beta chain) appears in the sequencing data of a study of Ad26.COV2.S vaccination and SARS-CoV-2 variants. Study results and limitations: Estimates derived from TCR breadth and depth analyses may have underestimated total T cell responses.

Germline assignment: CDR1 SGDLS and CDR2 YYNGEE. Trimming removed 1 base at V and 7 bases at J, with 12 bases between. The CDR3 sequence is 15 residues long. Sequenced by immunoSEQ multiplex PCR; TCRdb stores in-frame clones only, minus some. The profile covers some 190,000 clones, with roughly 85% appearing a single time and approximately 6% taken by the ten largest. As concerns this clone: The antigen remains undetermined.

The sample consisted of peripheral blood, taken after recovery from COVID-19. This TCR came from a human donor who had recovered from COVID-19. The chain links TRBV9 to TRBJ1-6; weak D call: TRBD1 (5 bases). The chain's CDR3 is CASSVTGAGNSPLHF. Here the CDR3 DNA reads TGTGCCAGCAGCGTAACCGGGGCAGGGAATTCACCCCTCCACTTT.